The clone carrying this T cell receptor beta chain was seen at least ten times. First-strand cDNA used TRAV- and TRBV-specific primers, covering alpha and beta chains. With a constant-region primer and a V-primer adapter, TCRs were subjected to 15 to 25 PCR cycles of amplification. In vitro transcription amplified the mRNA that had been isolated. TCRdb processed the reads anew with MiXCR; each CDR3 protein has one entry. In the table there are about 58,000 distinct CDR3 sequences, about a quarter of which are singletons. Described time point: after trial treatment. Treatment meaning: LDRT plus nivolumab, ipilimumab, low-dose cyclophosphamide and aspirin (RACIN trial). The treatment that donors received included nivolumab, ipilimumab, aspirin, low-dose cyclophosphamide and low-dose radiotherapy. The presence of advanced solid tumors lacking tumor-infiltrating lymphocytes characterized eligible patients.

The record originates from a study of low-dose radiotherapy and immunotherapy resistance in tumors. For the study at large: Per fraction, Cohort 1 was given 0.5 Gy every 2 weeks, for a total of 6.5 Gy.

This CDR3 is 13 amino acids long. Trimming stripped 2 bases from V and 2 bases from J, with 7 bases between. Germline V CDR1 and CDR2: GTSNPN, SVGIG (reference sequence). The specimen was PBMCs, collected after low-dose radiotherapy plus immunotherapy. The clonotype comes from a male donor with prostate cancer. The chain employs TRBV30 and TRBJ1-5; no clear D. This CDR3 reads CAWSLQGNQPQHF. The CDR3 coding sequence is TGTGCCTGGAGTTTGCAAGGCAATCAGCCCCAGCATTTT. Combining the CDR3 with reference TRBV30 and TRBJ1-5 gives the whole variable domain SQTIHQWPATLVQPVGSPLSLECTVEGTSNPNLYWYRQAAGRGLQLLFYSVGIGQISSEVPQNLSASRPQDRQFILSSKKLLLSDSGFYLCAWSLQGNQPQHFGDGTRLSIL.